The rows below give T cell receptor beta chains drawn from one sample of a study of cytomegalovirus exposure and HLA in healthy donors. Sequencing was performed with immunoSEQ multiplex PCR; in TCRdb, only in-frame clones are kept and a portion is missing. Of around 150,000 clones listed, around two thirds were seen once; the top ten hold about 1.3%. The sequencing input was PBMCs. The receptors were gathered from a man in his fifties in good health and CMV-seronegative. Both conserved end residues are part of each CDR3. D genes are given only for firm matches. A clone size is listed for some rows: how often the clone was seen (once, few, many), or a class if it is expanded.

TGTGCCAGCAGCTCTTCGGACAGATACGAGCAGTACTTC | CASSSSDRYEQYF | . | TRBJ2-7 | TRBV6-1 | .
TGTGCCAGTAGTATTGGAGGTGCTGGAAACACCATATATTTT | CASSIGGAGNTIYF | . | TRBJ1-3 | TRBV19 | .
TGTGCCACCAGACAGGGGACAGATACGCAGTATTTT | CATRQGTDTQYF | . | TRBJ2-3 | TRBV19 | TRBD1
TGTGCCAGCAGTGCGGGACAGGGGGCCTACGAGCAGTACTTC | CASSAGQGAYEQYF | . | TRBJ2-7 | TRBV2 | TRBD1
TGTGCCAGCAGTTCAGGGGGCACCTTACTTTCCTACGAGCAGTACTTC | CASSSGGTLLSYEQYF | . | TRBJ2-7 | TRBV28 | TRBD1
TGTGCCAGCAGTTTAGAAGGCCTATATGGGACAGGGAAGAGCTCCTACGAGCAGTACTTC | CASSLEGLYGTGKSSYEQYF | . | TRBJ2-7 | TRBV28 | TRBD1
TGCAGCGTCTTTAGCTTGGACAGGGCAGAAACTGAAGCTTTCTTT | CSVFSLDRAETEAFF | once | TRBJ1-1 | TRBV29-1 | TRBD1
TGTGCCAGCAGCTCGAATAACATAACAGGGTTAAGGAAACTGTTTTTT | CASSSNNITGLRKLFF | . | TRBJ1-4 | TRBV5-4 | .
TGTGCCAGCAGTTACTCCCGGGACAGCTATAATGAAAAACTGTTTTTT | CASSYSRDSYNEKLFF | once | TRBJ1-4 | TRBV6-5 | TRBD1
TGTGCCACCAGCCAGGACAGAGATGAAAAACTGTTTTTT | CATSQDRDEKLFF | . | TRBJ1-4 | TRBV15 | .
TGTGCCAGCAGTCCCTCCCAGGCAGGTCTAGCTTTCTTT | CASSPSQAGLAFF | . | TRBJ1-1 | TRBV28 | .
TGTGCCAGCTCACCACCAATTACAACTAATGAAAAACTGTTTTTT | CASSPPITTNEKLFF | . | TRBJ1-4 | TRBV18 | .
TGTGCCACCAGCAGAGATCTGGGACAGAGTCAAGCTTTCTTT | CATSRDLGQSQAFF | . | TRBJ1-1 | TRBV15 | TRBD1
TGTGCCAGCTCGGGGGACAGGCTGAACACTGAAGCTTTCTTT | CASSGDRLNTEAFF | . | TRBJ1-1 | TRBV18 | TRBD1
TGTGCCAGCAGCCATGCAGGGGGCAAGGACACTGAAGCTTTCTTT | CASSHAGGKDTEAFF | . | TRBJ1-1 | TRBV21-1 | .
TGTGCCAGCAGCCCTCCGACAGGGTTTGGCTACACCTTC | CASSPPTGFGYTF | . | TRBJ1-2 | TRBV7-9 | TRBD1
TGTGCCAGCAGTCCGGGCTCCTACGAGCAGTACTTC | CASSPGSYEQYF | . | TRBJ2-7 | TRBV25-1 | .
TGTGCCAGCAGTTTTGGGGGACAGCCGAATGGCTACACCTTC | CASSFGGQPNGYTF | . | TRBJ1-2 | TRBV28 | TRBD1
TGCGCCAGCAGCTTACTTCAGGGTCCAGATACGCAGTATTTT | CASSLLQGPDTQYF | . | TRBJ2-3 | TRBV5-1 | .
TGTGCCAGCTCACCAGACAGCTACTACGAGCAGTACTTC | CASSPDSYYEQYF | . | TRBJ2-7 | TRBV18 | .
TGTGCCAGCAGCGACAGGGTTGGCTATGGCTACACCTTC | CASSDRVGYGYTF | . | TRBJ1-2 | TRBV6-1 | TRBD1
TGTGCCAGCAGCCTACAGGGACAGTTGAACACTGAAGCTTTCTTT | CASSLQGQLNTEAFF | . | TRBJ1-1 | TRBV7-9 | TRBD1
TGTGCCAGCAGCGGACCCCTCTGGGGAGGAAACACCGGGGAGCTGTTTTTT | CASSGPLWGGNTGELFF | . | TRBJ2-2 | TRBV5-4 | .
TGTGCCAGTAGTCGGTCCCGGACACACAATGAGCAGTTCTTC | CASSRSRTHNEQFF | . | TRBJ2-1 | TRBV19 | .
TGTGCCAGCAGTCAGGGGACAGGGACTTATAGCAATCAGCCCCAGCATTTT | CASSQGTGTYSNQPQHF | . | TRBJ1-5 | TRBV7-8 | TRBD1
TGTGCCAGCAGCGGAACAGGGCACTCTGGAAACACCATATATTTT | CASSGTGHSGNTIYF | few | TRBJ1-3 | TRBV5-6 | .
TGTGCCAGCAGTGAAAGGGGGGGTCACAACACAGATACGCAGTATTTT | CASSERGGHNTDTQYF | few | TRBJ2-3 | TRBV6-1 | .
TGTGCCAGCAGCTTAGAGTCCCAGGGGCACCACGAGCAGTACTTC | CASSLESQGHHEQYF | few | TRBJ2-7 | TRBV13 | .
TGTGCCAGTAGTACCCTAGCCAAAAACATTCAGTACTTC | CASSTLAKNIQYF | . | TRBJ2-4 | TRBV19 | .
TGTGCCAGCAGTTCAGGACAGGGTTCCTACGAGCAGTACTTC | CASSSGQGSYEQYF | . | TRBJ2-7 | TRBV27 | TRBD1
TGTGCCATCAGTGACTTGGAGACCCAGTACTTC | CAISDLETQYF | few | TRBJ2-5 | TRBV10-3 | .
TGTGCCAGCAGCTTATCAGGGGGGCGCGACGAAAAACTGTTTTTT | CASSLSGGRDEKLFF | . | TRBJ1-4 | TRBV7-9 | TRBD1
TGTGCCAGCAGCTTCGCACTAGCGGGGGGACGCGAGCAGTTCTTC | CASSFALAGGREQFF | . | TRBJ2-1 | TRBV7-2 | TRBD2
TGTGCCAGCAGTCTGCGGGGGTTGGGAGATACGCAGTATTTT | CASSLRGLGDTQYF | few | TRBJ2-3 | TRBV7-2 | TRBD2
TGTGCCAGCAGTGACGGCGGAAAGAACACTGAAGCTTTCTTT | CASSDGGKNTEAFF | once | TRBJ1-1 | TRBV25-1 | .
TGTGCCAGCAGTTTACAGGGTGGGGGAGATACGCAGTATTTT | CASSLQGGGDTQYF | . | TRBJ2-3 | TRBV6-6 | .
TGTGCCAGCACCTCATGGAGTAGCGGGGGGGCGTCTGGGGCCAACGTCCTGACTTTC | CASTSWSSGGASGANVLTF | . | TRBJ2-6 | TRBV28 | TRBD2
TGTGCCAGCAGCCTGAATGAAAAACTGTTTTTT | CASSLNEKLFF | few | TRBJ1-4 | TRBV7-8 | .
TGTGCCAGCAGCCCCGGCGGGGGGCAAGAGACCCAGTACTTC | CASSPGGGQETQYF | . | TRBJ2-5 | TRBV7-9 | TRBD2
TGTGCCAGCAGCTTAGTGGCAGCAACTAATGAAAAACTGTTTTTT | CASSLVAATNEKLFF | . | TRBJ1-4 | TRBV7-9 | .
TGTGCCAGCAGCCGGGCGGGGGGGCGGTATGAGCAGTTCTTC | CASSRAGGRYEQFF | . | TRBJ2-1 | TRBV11-1 | TRBD2
TGTGCCAGCAGCTTGGCCGGGACAGGTCGACAGAACGAGCAGTACTTC | CASSLAGTGRQNEQYF | few | TRBJ2-7 | TRBV5-4 | TRBD1
TGTGCCAGCTATGCCACGGGACATGCCTCCTACAATGAGCAGTTCTTC | CASYATGHASYNEQFF | . | TRBJ2-1 | TRBV7-2 | .
TGTGCCAGCAGTCCCGATTCGGTTGGCGAGCAGTACTTC | CASSPDSVGEQYF | . | TRBJ2-7 | TRBV2 | .
TGTGCCAGCAGTTTAGTATTCGGAGGCAATCAGCCCCAGCATTTT | CASSLVFGGNQPQHF | . | TRBJ1-5 | TRBV27 | .
TGTGCCAGCACTCCTCCTGGAGGGGCCCTCCTCGAGCAGTACTTC | CASTPPGGALLEQYF | once | TRBJ2-7 | TRBV5-6 | .
TGTGCCAGCAGACGAGACAGGGTGAGCACTGAAGCTTTCTTT | CASRRDRVSTEAFF | few | TRBJ1-1 | TRBV6-5 | TRBD1
TGCGCCAGCAGCCCATTAGCGGGACTAGACGCCTTCGAGCAGTACTTC | CASSPLAGLDAFEQYF | few | TRBJ2-7 | TRBV4-1 | TRBD2
TGTGCCAGCAGAGGGACAGGGGAAGGCTACACCTTC | CASRGTGEGYTF | . | TRBJ1-2 | TRBV6-5 | TRBD1
TGTGCCAGCAGGACCAACAGGGGGAGATGGGGAAACATTCAGTACTTC | CASRTNRGRWGNIQYF | . | TRBJ2-4 | TRBV28 | TRBD1